This T cell receptor beta chain was sequenced for a study of cytomegalovirus exposure and HLA in healthy donors. Study information: There were some 81 million unique TCRs (from HLA-typed donors) in an early data release.

As regards this clone: Its antigen is not identified.

Study-wide results and limits: The study had only CMV serostatus as immune exposure information.

PCR employed 60 Vbeta and 13 Jbeta primers. Assay used: immunoSEQ multiplex PCR; TCRdb lists only in-frame clones, some missing. The sample records fewer than 250,000 clones, around 90% being singletons. V shed 0 bases and J shed 1 base, with 11 bases lying between them. This CDR3 has 16 residues. Germline assignment: CDR1 SGHRS and CDR2 YFSETQ. The rearrangement joins TRBV5-1 to TRBJ1-3; D possibly corresponds to TRBD1 (5 bases). Sequenced: PBMCs. The sequence was collected from a woman in her late teens or twenties in good health and CMV-seronegative. CDR3 amino acids: CASSLAAGRSGNTIYF. The CDR3 DNA reads as TGCGCCAGCAGCTTGGCCGCAGGGCGGTCTGGAAACACCATATATTTT.